One TCR beta chain is described in this entry. The CDR3 is made up of 12 amino acids. Trimming removed 4 bases at V and 3 bases at J, with 6 bases between. CDR1 and CDR2 (germline): MNHEY, SVGAGI. This record belongs to a study of blood T cell repertoires in COVID-19. Sequencing was performed with immunoSEQ multiplex PCR; in TCRdb, only in-frame clones are kept and a portion is missing. The sample lists 200,000 to 250,000 clones, roughly 90% occurring once. This sequence was found in a woman aged 55-70 years with acute or convalescent COVID-19. Sequencing was carried out using peripheral blood. The rearrangement joins TRBV6-5 to TRBJ1-2; D is uncertain. The DNA of the CDR3 is TGTGCCAGCAGTTCAATTGACTATGGCTACACCTTC. Translation gives CASSSIDYGYTF.